A selection of T cell receptor beta chains follows, all from one sample in a study of cytomegalovirus exposure and HLA in healthy donors. Repertoires were generated with immunoSEQ multiplex PCR, while TCRdb's copy carries only in-frame clones and drops some. The sample includes 200,000 to 300,000 clones, just under 85% seen only once; the top ten take about 2%. Sequenced input: PBMCs. The receptor source for this set is a woman aged 40-49 years in good health and CMV-seropositive. Each CDR3 is given with its conserved first and last residue. D genes are given only for firm matches. Some rows mark clone size as missing; the rest say once, few, many or name a class of expanded clone.

length | D | J | size | V | CDR3 | DNA
12 | . | TRBJ2-7 | . | TRBV5-1 | CASSPEPYEQYF | TGCGCCAGCAGCCCCGAGCCCTACGAGCAGTACTTC
14 | TRBD1 | TRBJ1-2 | . | TRBV30 | CAWSWTGGSTGYTF | TGTGCCTGGAGTTGGACAGGGGGGTCAACTGGCTACACCTTC
15 | TRBD1 | TRBJ2-7 | . | TRBV4-3 | CASSPRTGEGYEQYF | TGCGCCAGCAGCCCGCGGACAGGGGAGGGGTACGAGCAGTACTTC
15 | TRBD2 | TRBJ2-4 | once | TRBV6-5 | CASRGWGGGENIQYF | TGTGCCAGCAGAGGATGGGGGGGAGGGGAAAACATTCAGTACTTC
13 | . | TRBJ2-1 | . | TRBV28 | CASSRHSRHEQFF | TGTGCCAGCAGTCGCCACAGCCGTCATGAGCAGTTCTTC
16 | . | TRBJ2-1 | . | TRBV11-2 | CASSLNLGSPYNEQFF | TGTGCCAGCAGCCTCAACTTGGGGAGCCCCTACAATGAGCAGTTCTTC
18 | TRBD1 | TRBJ2-6 | once | TRBV7-2 | CASSLVRRGKTGANVLTF | TGTGCCAGCAGCTTAGTTCGCAGGGGGAAAACTGGGGCCAACGTCCTGACTTTC
14 | TRBD1 | TRBJ2-7 | . | TRBV9 | CASSGRDRGYEQYF | TGTGCCAGCAGCGGCCGGGACAGGGGCTACGAGCAGTACTTC
16 | . | TRBJ1-6 | . | TRBV5-1 | CASSLGGGADNSPLHF | TGCGCCAGCAGCTTGGGCGGGGGGGCAGATAATTCACCCCTCCACTTT
15 | TRBD2 | TRBJ2-1 | . | TRBV4-3 | CASSPGLAGGNEQFF | TGCGCCAGCAGCCCAGGACTAGCGGGTGGAAATGAGCAGTTCTTC
14 | TRBD1 | TRBJ1-1 | once | TRBV6-4 | CASSKTGEGTEAFF | TGTGCCAGCAGCAAGACAGGGGAAGGCACTGAAGCTTTCTTT
11 | . | TRBJ2-1 | . | TRBV30 | CACQTYNEQFF | TGTGCCTGCCAAACCTACAATGAGCAGTTCTTC
13 | . | TRBJ1-6 | . | TRBV13 | CASSKAGSSSLHF | TGTGCCAGCAGCAAGGCGGGGTCCTCGTCCCTCCACTTT
16 | . | TRBJ1-1 | . | TRBV19 | CASSIGGGAENTEAFF | TGTGCCAGTAGTATAGGAGGGGGGGCGGAGAACACTGAAGCTTTCTTT
15 | TRBD2 | TRBJ2-4 | . | TRBV28 | CASDSIAGGPNIQYF | TGTGCCAGCGATAGTATAGCGGGAGGGCCAAACATTCAGTACTTC
16 | . | TRBJ2-7 | . | TRBV30 | CAWSPRLTGSSREQYF | TGTGCCTGGAGTCCCCGACTGACAGGCTCCTCGAGGGAGCAGTACTTC